This T cell receptor (beta chain) is drawn from a study of CD8 T cells in Susac syndrome. Unmatched junction bases numbered 6, after V lost 0 bases and J lost 10 bases. The CDR3 loop spans 15 amino acids. CDR1 and CDR2 (germline): MGHRA, YSYEKL. In blood CD8+ and CD4+ T cells, TCR beta underwent sequencing. An input of roughly 0.45 to 1 ug of RNA was subjected to reverse transcription using random hexamers. The immunoSEQ assay covered 54 Vbeta and 13 Jbeta segments for CDR3. MiXCR was run by TCRdb on the immunoSEQ multiplex PCR reads, yielding one entry per CDR3 protein. The repertoire holds roughly 400,000 distinct CDR3 sequences, approximately 85% seen once, with approximately 0.12% in the top ten.

The genes are TRBV4-1 and TRBJ2-6; 7 nucleotides align to TRBD2. Sequencing input: CD8+ T cells from PBMCs. The sequence derives from a human donor with multiple sclerosis. As DNA, the CDR3 is TGCGCCAGCAGCCAAGATCGTGCCGGGGGGAACGTCCTGACTTTC. Translation: CASSQDRAGGNVLTF.